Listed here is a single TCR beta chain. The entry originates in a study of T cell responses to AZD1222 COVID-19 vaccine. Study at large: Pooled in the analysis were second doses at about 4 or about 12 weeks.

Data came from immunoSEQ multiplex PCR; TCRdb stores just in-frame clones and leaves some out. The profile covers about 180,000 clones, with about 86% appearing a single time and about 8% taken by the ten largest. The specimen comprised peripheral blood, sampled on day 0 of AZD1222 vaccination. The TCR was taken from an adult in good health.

CDR3 sequence reads: CASRLGGNYSNQPQHF. The CDR3 region has the DNA TGTGCAAGTCGCTTAGGAGGCAATTATAGCAATCAGCCCCAGCATTTT. V and J are TRBV12-2 and TRBJ1-5. TRBV12-2 is classified as a pseudogene. This CDR3 spans 16 amino acids.